The 17 T cell receptor beta chains in this list originate from one sample, sequenced in a study of T-cell memory formation after mild COVID-19. Via MiXCR, TCRdb re-called the 5' RACE reads, giving one row per CDR3 protein. The sample holds roughly 80,000 distinct CDR3 sequences, approximately 13% seen once. Sample: PBMCs or a T cell subset sorted from them (not recorded which). The receptors were gathered from an adult woman who had mild COVID-19 (a few samples of this study predate the infection). Cell type and time point are not known.

This clonotype was detected a few times. The chain carries TRBV6-2 or TRBV6-3 and TRBJ2-7; 7 bases agree with TRBD2. Trimming took 7 bases from V and 4 from J; bases not matched to a gene: 4. The V gene's germline CDR1 is MNHEY and CDR2 SVGEGT. This CDR3 has 12 residues. As DNA, the CDR3 is TGTGCCAGCACCCTCGGGGGGTACGAGCAGTACTTC. Protein product: CASTLGGYEQYF.

The chain combines TRBV29-1 with TRBJ1-1, with 7 bases that match TRBD1. The CDR3 loop spans 13 amino acids. Losses at the gene ends were 7 bases for V and 1 base for J; bases not matched to a gene: 6. Germline V lookup: CDR1 SQVTM, CDR2 ANQGSEA. The CDR3 protein is CSDQGGGNTEAFF. The CDR3 region has the DNA TGCAGCGATCAGGGGGGGGGGAACACTGAAGCTTTCTTT.

This clonotype appeared a few times. The chain recombines TRBV21-1 with TRBJ2-5; the D call of TRBD1 is as the table states it, not checked on the DNA. TRBV21-1 is listed as a pseudogene. CDR3 length equals 17 residues. CDR3 loop: CASSKAQDSSGKETQYF. The CDR3 region has the DNA TGTGCCAGCAGCAAAGCCCAGGACAGTTCGGGTAAAGAGACCCAGTACTTC.

The chain is built from TRBV5-1 and TRBJ2-1; D is ambiguous. V lost 2 bases and J lost 4, with 10 bases in between. The CDR3 contains 14 residues. Germline V gene lookup returns CDR1 SGHRS and CDR2 YFSETQ. The CDR3 nucleotides read TGCGCCAGCAGCTTCGACTTGGGGTACAATGAGCAGTTCTTC. As protein: CASSFDLGYNEQFF.

This clonotype was observed a few times. The chain combines TRBV5-1 with TRBJ1-3; D unresolved. Germline CDR1 and CDR2: SGHRS and YFSETQ. The CDR3 totals 14 residues. Trimming took off 3 bases at V and 4 bases at J, with 11 bases between the two ends. Here the CDR3 DNA reads TGCGCCAGCAGCTCACCCGGGCTCGGAAACACCATATATTTT. This gives the protein CASSSPGLGNTIYF.

J is TRBJ1-5 and V is TRBV20-1; 8 bases line up with TRBD1. The germline V gene encodes CDR1 DFQATT and CDR2 SNEGSKA (reference sequence). This CDR3 region has 12 residues. V dropped 5 bases and J dropped 6; count of bases not matched to a gene: 3. The CDR3 sequence is CSAWTGSQPQHF. The CDR3 coding sequence is TGCAGTGCTTGGACAGGGAGTCAGCCCCAGCATTTT.

The chain uses TRBV7-6 and TRBJ2-1; the match to TRBD2 covers 8 bases. The CDR3 is 15 residues long. Germline-derived CDR1 and CDR2 are SGHVS and FNYEAQ. Trimming removed 2 bases from V and 6 bases from J; junction bases left unmatched: 6. CDR3: CASSLNGGARNEQFF. CDR3 bases: TGTGCCAGCAGCTTAAACGGGGGGGCCCGCAATGAGCAGTTCTTC.

The chain is built from TRBV20-1 and TRBJ2-1; 8 bases line up with TRBD2. The CDR3 is made up of 14 amino acids. Germline V CDR1 and CDR2: DFQATT, SNEGSKA (reference sequence). J gave up 8 bases and V 3 bases, and 9 bases lay outside the gene matches. CDR3 DNA: TGCAGTGCTAGGGGTTCTAGCGGGTTCTATGAGCAGTTCTTC. Protein sequence: CSARGSSGFYEQFF.

A few counts support this clonotype. The V call is TRBV20-1, the J call TRBJ2-4, with D tentatively TRBD2 (6 bases). From germline, CDR1 is DFQATT and CDR2 SNEGSKA (reference sequence). The ends were cut back, 2 bases at V and 4 bases at J, with 15 bases in the middle. The CDR3 sequence is 15 residues long. CDR3 DNA: TGCAGTGCTAGATCGACCTCGGGACTTAAAAACATTCAGTACTTC. This gives the protein CSARSTSGLKNIQYF.

This clonotype has just a few counts. This sequence joins TRBV5-1 and TRBJ1-5; TRBD1 agrees at 8 bases. There are 15 residues in the CDR3. Germline-derived CDR1 and CDR2 are SGHRS and YFSETQ. V trimming: 1 base; J trimming: 5 bases; junction bases outside the gene matches: 5. The CDR3 sequence: CASSLTGGEYQPQHF. For the CDR3, the DNA is TGCGCCAGCAGCTTGACAGGGGGAGAGTATCAGCCCCAGCATTTT.

This rearrangement joins TRBV5-1 to TRBJ2-3, with D perhaps matching TRBD1 or TRBD2 (5 bases each). The length of the CDR3 is 16 residues. V was clipped by 1 base and J by 0 bases, with 12 bases between them. Germline CDR1 is SGHRS and CDR2 is YFSETQ. CDR3 region: CASSLTGGGSTDTQYF. For the CDR3, the DNA is TGCGCCAGCAGCTTGACAGGTGGGGGAAGCACAGATACGCAGTATTTT.

The chain recombines TRBV5-1 with TRBJ1-2, with D maybe TRBD1 (5 bases). The CDR3 is 13 residues long. Trimming stripped 5 bases from V and 3 bases from J, with 11 bases between. Germline CDR1 and CDR2: SGHRS and YFSETQ. CDR3: CASSWGVDYGYTF. Written as DNA, the CDR3 is TGCGCCAGCAGTTGGGGGGTAGACTATGGCTACACCTTC.

The CDR3 reads CASSSWGGAAPTRTEAFF. The CDR3 bases are TGTGCCAGCAGCTCCTGGGGTGGGGCAGCTCCTACGAGGACTGAAGCTTTCTTT. V is TRBV7-3 and J is TRBJ1-1, with D possibly being TRBD1 (5 bases). Germline CDR1 reads SGHTA; CDR2 reads FQGTGA. The CDR3 has 18 residues. V gave up 4 bases and J gave up 5 bases, with 26 bases separating them. The full variable domain, completed using reference TRBV7-3 and TRBJ1-1, is GAGVSQTPSNKVTEKGKYVELRCDPISGHTALYWYRQSLGQGPEFLIYFQGTGAADDSGLPNDRFFAVRPEGSVSTLKIQRTERGDSAVYLCASSSWGGAAPTRTEAFFGQGTRLTVV.

The chain combines TRBV10-3 with TRBJ1-1; D uncertain. Germline V CDR1 and CDR2: ENHRY, SYGVKD. Trimming shortened V by 0 bases and J by 0 bases, and 14 bases separated the two germline ends. This CDR3 contains 17 residues. The CDR3 reads CAISESFNTGVNTEAFF. CDR3 bases: TGTGCCATCAGTGAGTCGTTTAACACGGGAGTGAACACTGAAGCTTTCTTT.

This chain joins TRBV7-9 and TRBJ1-2; no clear D gene. V was shortened by 1 base and J by 2 bases, with 5 bases between the two germline ends. Germline values: CDR1 SEHNR, CDR2 FQNEAQ (reference sequence). The CDR3 sequence is 13 residues long. CDR3 DNA sequence: TGTGCCAGCAGCTTAGACAGCAACTATGGCTACACCTTC. Translating it yields CASSLDSNYGYTF.

There are a few counts of this clonotype. J is TRBJ1-5 and V is TRBV4-2; TRBD1 matches 8 bases. Per germline, CDR1 LGHNA and CDR2 YNFKEQ. V was clipped by 1 base and J by 0 bases; unmatched bases: 2. The CDR3 is made up of 16 amino acids. This CDR3 reads CASSQGGTGSNQPQHF. The CDR3 DNA reads as TGTGCCAGCAGCCAAGGGGGGACAGGTAGCAATCAGCCCCAGCATTTT.

As to this clonotype: Mismatch with germline at one junction end may stem from a read error. The chain carries TRBV4-1 and TRBJ2-1; 7 bases are a match to TRBD2. The CDR3 has 16 amino acids. Germline V CDR1 and CDR2: MGHRA, YSYEKL. The CDR3 loop is CDSSHPGEGGNNEQFF. DNA for the CDR3: TGCGACAGCAGCCACCCCGGGGAGGGTGGGAACAATGAGCAGTTCTTC.